This T cell receptor (beta chain) was retrieved from a study of shared clonotypes between healthy human individuals. Study-level points and caveats: Between a few donors, naive CD4 clonotypes were shared at a level of approximately 5%.

Profiled with immunoSEQ multiplex PCR; TCRdb holds only in-frame clones, not every one. The table includes roughly 2 million clones, about 95% detected once. CDR3 length: 15 residues. Germline-derived CDR1 and CDR2 are PRHDT and FYEKMQ (reference sequence). J was trimmed by 2 bases and V by 2 bases; bases with no gene match: 4. Comments on this clone: Its target is not known.

Positively selected for CCR7, the CD45RO-negative cells used as naive CD8 cells excluded terminally differentiated effector memory CD45RA+ cells. The chain recombines TRBV13 with TRBJ2-5; 8 positions agree with TRBD1. The clonotype originates from a young man in good health. The sample comprised naive CD8+ T cells sorted from blood. CDR3 nucleotides: TGTGCCAGCAGCTTACGGACAGGGATACAAGAGACCCAGTACTTC. Translated, it gives CASSLRTGIQETQYF.